This is a list of T cell receptor beta chains from one sample in a study of blood T cell repertoires in COVID-19. Using immunoSEQ multiplex PCR, the repertoire was profiled, and TCRdb retains in-frame clones only, with some absent. Among fewer than 80,000 clones listed, 70% to 90% were seen once. Sequencing was carried out using peripheral blood. The receptor source for this set is a man in his thirties or forties with acute or convalescent COVID-19. CDR3s include the opening cysteine and the closing phenylalanine or tryptophan. Fields, in order: CDR3 length, D gene, V gene, J gene, clone size, CDR3 DNA, CDR3 protein. D genes are given only for firm matches. The size entry is marked missing in some rows and otherwise reads once, few, many or a size class.

cdr3_length: 13
d_call: NA
v_call: TRBV5-8
j_call: TRBJ2-5
clone_size: NA
cdr3_nt: TGTGCCAGCAGACGATTAGTAGAAGAGACCCAGTACTTC
cdr3_aa: CASRRLVEETQYF

cdr3_length: 17
d_call: TRBD1
v_call: TRBV14
j_call: TRBJ1-4
clone_size: NA
cdr3_nt: TGTGCCAGCAGCCAACAGTCCGGGACAGGGGTTAATGAAAAACTGTTTTTT
cdr3_aa: CASSQQSGTGVNEKLFF

cdr3_length: 14
d_call: TRBD2
v_call: TRBV27
j_call: TRBJ2-1
clone_size: NA
cdr3_nt: TGTGCCAGCACTAGGACTAGCGGGAGGTTAGAGCAGTTCTTC
cdr3_aa: CASTRTSGRLEQFF

cdr3_length: 16
d_call: NA
v_call: TRBV27
j_call: TRBJ1-4
clone_size: NA
cdr3_nt: TGTGCCAGCGGAATGGTAGGGGTGGGCGAAAATGAAAAACTGTTTTTT
cdr3_aa: CASGMVGVGENEKLFF

cdr3_length: 15
d_call: NA
v_call: TRBV4-2
j_call: TRBJ2-1
clone_size: once
cdr3_nt: TGTGCCAGCAGCCAAGGGACAGTGGGTATCCATGAGCAGTTCTTC
cdr3_aa: CASSQGTVGIHEQFF

cdr3_length: 12
d_call: NA
v_call: TRBV30
j_call: TRBJ2-1
clone_size: NA
cdr3_nt: TGTGCCTGGCATACCTTCTCGGATGAGCAGTTCTTC
cdr3_aa: CAWHTFSDEQFF

cdr3_length: 14
d_call: TRBD1
v_call: TRBV28
j_call: TRBJ1-5
clone_size: few
cdr3_nt: TGTGCCAGCATTTCCGGACAGGTTAATCAGCCCCAGCATTTT
cdr3_aa: CASISGQVNQPQHF

cdr3_length: 17
d_call: TRBD1
v_call: TRBV19
j_call: TRBJ1-4
clone_size: NA
cdr3_nt: TGTGCCAGTAGTCATCTCGGGACAGGGCAGGGGAATGAAAAACTGTTTTTT
cdr3_aa: CASSHLGTGQGNEKLFF

cdr3_length: 15
d_call: NA
v_call: TRBV28
j_call: TRBJ2-3
clone_size: NA
cdr3_nt: TGTGCCAGCAGTCGAGGCTCCGCCGGCACAGATACGCAGTATTTT
cdr3_aa: CASSRGSAGTDTQYF

cdr3_length: 14
d_call: TRBD2
v_call: TRBV27
j_call: TRBJ2-1
clone_size: NA
cdr3_nt: TGTGCCAGCAGTTTGCGGACTAGCGGGAGGGCCTCTTTCTTC
cdr3_aa: CASSLRTSGRASFF

cdr3_length: 14
d_call: TRBD1
v_call: TRBV6-5
j_call: TRBJ1-5
clone_size: NA
cdr3_nt: TGTGCCAGCAGTTACGGCAGGGGGAATCAGCCCCAGCATTTT
cdr3_aa: CASSYGRGNQPQHF

cdr3_length: 15
d_call: TRBD1
v_call: TRBV14
j_call: TRBJ2-7
clone_size: once
cdr3_nt: TGTGCCAGCAGCCAGGGGACAGATGGCCGCTACGAGCAGTACTTC
cdr3_aa: CASSQGTDGRYEQYF

cdr3_length: 15
d_call: TRBD2
v_call: TRBV5-1
j_call: TRBJ2-3
clone_size: NA
cdr3_nt: TGCGCCAGCAGTTACCAAGCGGGAGGCACAGATACGCAGTATTTT
cdr3_aa: CASSYQAGGTDTQYF

cdr3_length: 11
d_call: NA
v_call: TRBV20-1
j_call: TRBJ2-7
clone_size: NA
cdr3_nt: TGCAGTGCTAGGAGGGAGTACGGGCAGTACTTC
cdr3_aa: CSARREYGQYF

cdr3_length: 15
d_call: TRBD2
v_call: TRBV27
j_call: TRBJ2-7
clone_size: few
cdr3_nt: TGTGCCAGCAGTCCCCGGACTAGCGTCCCCTACGAGCAGTACTTC
cdr3_aa: CASSPRTSVPYEQYF

cdr3_length: 14
d_call: NA
v_call: TRBV7-2
j_call: TRBJ2-7
clone_size: NA
cdr3_nt: TGTGCCAGCAGCTGGGCCCCGACTAGTCACGAGCAGTACTTC
cdr3_aa: CASSWAPTSHEQYF

cdr3_length: 12
d_call: NA
v_call: TRBV3-1/TRBV3-2
j_call: TRBJ1-4
clone_size: NA
cdr3_nt: TGTGCCAGCAGCCCCCTAGGAGAAAAACTGTTTTTT
cdr3_aa: CASSPLGEKLFF

cdr3_length: 17
d_call: TRBD2
v_call: TRBV4-2
j_call: TRBJ2-1
clone_size: NA
cdr3_nt: TGTGCCAGCAGCCAAGAGGAGACTAGCGGGAGGAACAATGAGCAGTTCTTC
cdr3_aa: CASSQEETSGRNNEQFF

cdr3_length: 15
d_call: TRBD2
v_call: TRBV5-1
j_call: TRBJ2-2
clone_size: NA
cdr3_nt: TGCGCCAGCAGCGGGAGGGCCGCCGGCACCGGGGAGCTGTTTTTT
cdr3_aa: CASSGRAAGTGELFF

cdr3_length: 19
d_call: NA
v_call: TRBV5-1
j_call: TRBJ2-1
clone_size: NA
cdr3_nt: TGCGCCAGCAGCAGAGTTTGGCGGGGGCTAGCTGGTTCCTACAATGAGCAGTTCTTC
cdr3_aa: CASSRVWRGLAGSYNEQFF

cdr3_length: 15
d_call: NA
v_call: TRBV28
j_call: TRBJ1-1
clone_size: NA
cdr3_nt: TGTGCCAGCAGTACCCGACAGAGCAAGAACACTGAAGCTTTCTTT
cdr3_aa: CASSTRQSKNTEAFF

cdr3_length: 15
d_call: TRBD1
v_call: TRBV4-1
j_call: TRBJ1-4
clone_size: NA
cdr3_nt: TGCGCCAGCAGCCCCCAGGGACAGGGTAATGAAAAACTGTTTTTT
cdr3_aa: CASSPQGQGNEKLFF

cdr3_length: 15
d_call: TRBD1
v_call: TRBV19
j_call: TRBJ1-6
clone_size: NA
cdr3_nt: TGTGCCAGTAGTGCAGGGGGGCGCGAGAATTCACCCCTCCACTTT
cdr3_aa: CASSAGGRENSPLHF

cdr3_length: 14
d_call: TRBD1
v_call: TRBV18
j_call: TRBJ1-5
clone_size: few
cdr3_nt: TGTGCCAGCTCACCCCAGACAGGGAACCAGCCCCAGCATTTT
cdr3_aa: CASSPQTGNQPQHF

cdr3_length: 15
d_call: TRBD1
v_call: TRBV27
j_call: TRBJ1-1
clone_size: NA
cdr3_nt: TGTGCCAGCGTGGACAGGGGGCTTCTTAACACTGAAGCTTTCTTT
cdr3_aa: CASVDRGLLNTEAFF

cdr3_length: 13
d_call: TRBD2
v_call: TRBV30
j_call: TRBJ2-2
clone_size: NA
cdr3_nt: TGTGCCTGGAGGACTAGCTGGACCGGGGAGCTGTTTTTT
cdr3_aa: CAWRTSWTGELFF

cdr3_length: 16
d_call: NA
v_call: TRBV6-2/TRBV6-3
j_call: TRBJ2-1
clone_size: NA
cdr3_nt: TGTGCCAGCAGTTGGGGTTGGCGGGATGGGGGCAATGAGCAGTTCTTC
cdr3_aa: CASSWGWRDGGNEQFF

cdr3_length: 16
d_call: NA
v_call: TRBV6-4
j_call: TRBJ2-7
clone_size: NA
cdr3_nt: TGTGCCAGCAGGGAACAGGGAACCCCTCGCTACTACGAGCAGTACTTC
cdr3_aa: CASREQGTPRYYEQYF

cdr3_length: 13
d_call: NA
v_call: TRBV7-2
j_call: TRBJ1-2
clone_size: few
cdr3_nt: TGTGCCAGCAGCTTAGACAGGGACTATGGCTACACCTTC
cdr3_aa: CASSLDRDYGYTF

cdr3_length: 13
d_call: NA
v_call: TRBV28
j_call: TRBJ1-5
clone_size: NA
cdr3_nt: TGTGCCAGCAGTTTGGTACAGTATCAGCCCCAGCATTTT
cdr3_aa: CASSLVQYQPQHF

cdr3_length: 14
d_call: NA
v_call: TRBV5-1
j_call: TRBJ1-1
clone_size: NA
cdr3_nt: TGCGCCAGCAGCTTGGGGGGAGCGTCGACTGAAGCTTTCTTT
cdr3_aa: CASSLGGASTEAFF

cdr3_length: 15
d_call: NA
v_call: TRBV19
j_call: TRBJ1-3
clone_size: NA
cdr3_nt: TGTGCCAGTAGTACACGACAGGCCTCTGGAAACACCATATATTTT
cdr3_aa: CASSTRQASGNTIYF

cdr3_length: 17
d_call: TRBD1
v_call: TRBV19
j_call: TRBJ1-3
clone_size: NA
cdr3_nt: TGTGCCAGTACGCGCCAAGGGACAGCATTCTCTGGAAACACCATATATTTT
cdr3_aa: CASTRQGTAFSGNTIYF

cdr3_length: 11
d_call: NA
v_call: TRBV6-5
j_call: TRBJ2-1
clone_size: NA
cdr3_nt: TGTGCCAGCAGGGAGAACAATGAGCAGTTCTTC
cdr3_aa: CASRENNEQFF

cdr3_length: 17
d_call: TRBD1
v_call: TRBV24-1
j_call: TRBJ2-7
clone_size: NA
cdr3_nt: TGTGCCACCAGTGATTTCCCTGACAGGGTCTGCACCTACGAGCAGTACTTC
cdr3_aa: CATSDFPDRVCTYEQYF

cdr3_length: 14
d_call: TRBD2
v_call: TRBV7-2
j_call: TRBJ2-1
clone_size: few
cdr3_nt: TGTGCCAGCAGCCGTGCCGGGACTAGCAATGAGCAGTTCTTC
cdr3_aa: CASSRAGTSNEQFF

cdr3_length: 14
d_call: TRBD1
v_call: TRBV28
j_call: TRBJ2-3
clone_size: NA
cdr3_nt: TGTGCCAGCAAGGACAGGGTTAGCACAGATACGCAGTATTTT
cdr3_aa: CASKDRVSTDTQYF

cdr3_length: 16
d_call: TRBD2
v_call: TRBV5-1
j_call: TRBJ2-7
clone_size: NA
cdr3_nt: TGCGCCAGCAGCTTGGCGGCGGGAGTAATATCCTACGAGCAGTACTTC
cdr3_aa: CASSLAAGVISYEQYF

cdr3_length: 18
d_call: TRBD2
v_call: TRBV19
j_call: TRBJ2-7
clone_size: NA
cdr3_nt: TGTGCCAGTAGTAGATCACTAGCGGGAGGGCCCACGCACTACGAGCAGTACTTC
cdr3_aa: CASSRSLAGGPTHYEQYF

cdr3_length: 15
d_call: NA
v_call: TRBV11-2
j_call: TRBJ2-3
clone_size: NA
cdr3_nt: TGTGCCAGCAGCTTAATAGCCCTGGGTACAGATACGCAGTATTTT
cdr3_aa: CASSLIALGTDTQYF

cdr3_length: 16
d_call: NA
v_call: TRBV7-9
j_call: TRBJ2-2
clone_size: NA
cdr3_nt: TGTGCCAGCAGCTCTGTCACTAGCCCGAACACCGGGGAGCTGTTTTTT
cdr3_aa: CASSSVTSPNTGELFF

cdr3_length: 15
d_call: NA
v_call: TRBV12-2
j_call: TRBJ2-7
clone_size: NA
cdr3_nt: TGTGCAAGTCGCGTAGCCGGGACAGCTTTCTACGAGCAGTACTTC
cdr3_aa: CASRVAGTAFYEQYF

cdr3_length: 19
d_call: TRBD1
v_call: TRBV24-1
j_call: TRBJ2-2
clone_size: NA
cdr3_nt: TGTGCCACCAGTGATTTCGGCGGCCGGACAGGGGGACACACCGGGGAGCTGTTTTTT
cdr3_aa: CATSDFGGRTGGHTGELFF

cdr3_length: 16
d_call: TRBD1
v_call: TRBV11-3
j_call: TRBJ2-3
clone_size: NA
cdr3_nt: TGTGCCAGCAGCCCACAGGGGGCGGGAGTAGGAGATACGCAGTATTTT
cdr3_aa: CASSPQGAGVGDTQYF

cdr3_length: 15
d_call: TRBD1
v_call: TRBV28
j_call: TRBJ1-4
clone_size: NA
cdr3_nt: TGTGCCAGCAGCCCGCCTGGGACAGCTAATGAAAAACTGTTTTTT
cdr3_aa: CASSPPGTANEKLFF

cdr3_length: 14
d_call: TRBD2
v_call: TRBV18
j_call: TRBJ2-2
clone_size: NA
cdr3_nt: TGTGCCTCCTCGAGGACTAGCGGCACCGGGGAGCTGTTTTTT
cdr3_aa: CASSRTSGTGELFF

cdr3_length: 15
d_call: NA
v_call: TRBV4-1
j_call: TRBJ2-2
clone_size: NA
cdr3_nt: TGCGCCAGCAGCCAAGCCCCAGGGTTGACCGGGGAGCTGTTTTTT
cdr3_aa: CASSQAPGLTGELFF

cdr3_length: 17
d_call: NA
v_call: TRBV21-1
j_call: TRBJ2-7
clone_size: NA
cdr3_nt: TGTGCCAGCAGCAAAGTATCGGGGGAGGGTAGGGTCTACGAGCAGTACTTC
cdr3_aa: CASSKVSGEGRVYEQYF

cdr3_length: 14
d_call: NA
v_call: TRBV2
j_call: TRBJ1-1
clone_size: NA
cdr3_nt: TGTGCCAGCAGTGTTGAGGGGCCTGGAGGGAAAGCTTTCTTT
cdr3_aa: CASSVEGPGGKAFF

cdr3_length: 15
d_call: TRBD2
v_call: TRBV28
j_call: TRBJ2-7
clone_size: once
cdr3_nt: TGTGCCAGCAGCCCGGGAGGGGGGGGGACCTACGAGCAGTACTTC
cdr3_aa: CASSPGGGGTYEQYF

cdr3_length: 15
d_call: NA
v_call: TRBV7-9
j_call: TRBJ1-6
clone_size: once
cdr3_nt: TGTGCCAGCAGCTTAACAGCAGACTATAATTCACCCCTCCACTTT
cdr3_aa: CASSLTADYNSPLHF

cdr3_length: 12
d_call: NA
v_call: TRBV3-1/TRBV3-2
j_call: TRBJ2-3
clone_size: NA
cdr3_nt: TGTGCCAGCAGATCCCGGACAGATACGCAGTATTTT
cdr3_aa: CASRSRTDTQYF

cdr3_length: 15
d_call: NA
v_call: TRBV7-2
j_call: TRBJ2-3
clone_size: NA
cdr3_nt: TGTGCCAGCAGATTTACAGGGACCCTCACAGATACGCAGTATTTT
cdr3_aa: CASRFTGTLTDTQYF

cdr3_length: 15
d_call: NA
v_call: TRBV28
j_call: TRBJ2-4
clone_size: NA
cdr3_nt: TGTGCCAGCAGTTTAGAGGGTCTAGCCAAAAACATTCAGTACTTC
cdr3_aa: CASSLEGLAKNIQYF

cdr3_length: 13
d_call: TRBD1
v_call: TRBV10-1
j_call: TRBJ2-7
clone_size: few
cdr3_nt: TGCGCCAGCAGTGAAGGGGGCGCCTACGAGCAGTACTTC
cdr3_aa: CASSEGGAYEQYF

cdr3_length: 14
d_call: TRBD1
v_call: TRBV18
j_call: TRBJ2-1
clone_size: NA
cdr3_nt: TGTGCCAGCTCACCCGGACAGGGTGGCAATGAGCAGTTCTTC
cdr3_aa: CASSPGQGGNEQFF

cdr3_length: 16
d_call: NA
v_call: TRBV7-2
j_call: TRBJ2-1
clone_size: NA
cdr3_nt: TGTGCCAGCAGCTTGGCCCCCCGGGACAAGAGACGTGAGCAGTTCTTC
cdr3_aa: CASSLAPRDKRREQFF